This TCR beta chain was documented in a study of blood T cell repertoires in COVID-19. Study-level information: The samples span acute and convalescent COVID-19 from the United States, Italy and Spain. T cells, B-cell-depleted T cells, or PBMCs supplied cDNA or gDNA.

Germline-derived CDR1 and CDR2 are LNHDA and SQIVND (reference sequence). CDR3 length: 16 residues. Between the trimmed V and J ends, which lost 3 bases and 2 bases, there was a span of 14 bases. Under the authors' procedure: Nucleated cell counts were estimated from reference gene primer amplification. Profiled with immunoSEQ multiplex PCR; TCRdb holds only in-frame clones, not every one. Clone size and V and J calls were adopted from that table, with D and trimming inferred from the DNA. The repertoire holds about 200,000 clones, over 60% seen once, with less than 7% in the top ten. The chain is built from TRBV19 and TRBJ1-5; tentative D call: TRBD1 (6 bases). Sequenced: peripheral blood. This receptor was obtained from a woman between 65 and 79 years old with acute or convalescent COVID-19. The CDR3 loop is CASSILQGLGNQPQHF. Here the CDR3 DNA reads TGTGCCAGTAGTATCTTACAGGGTTTAGGCAATCAGCCCCAGCATTTT. The whole variable domain, remainder taken from reference TRBV19 and TRBJ1-5, is DGGITQSPKYLFRKEGQNVTLSCEQNLNHDAMYWYRQDPGQGLRLIYYSQIVNDFQKGDIAEGYSVSREKKESFPLTVTSAQKNPTAFYLCASSILQGLGNQPQHFGDGTRLSIL.